The rows below give T cell receptor beta chains drawn from one sample of a study of blood T cell repertoires in COVID-19. Profiled with immunoSEQ multiplex PCR; TCRdb holds only in-frame clones, not every one. The table has a few hundred thousand clones, around four fifths seen once. The sample was peripheral blood. These receptors were taken from a woman aged 55-75 years who had recovered from COVID-19. Each CDR3 is given with its conserved first and last residue. A D gene is named only where the DNA matches it firmly. Some rows mark clone size as missing; the rest say once, few, many or name a class of expanded clone.

j_call: TRBJ1-3; cdr3_length: 22; clone_size: -; v_call: TRBV21-1; d_call: -; cdr3_nt: TGTGCCAGCAGCAAACGGGACAGGGGGTCCTACCGGCCACTCTGCTCTGGAAACACCATATATTTT; cdr3_aa: CASSKRDRGSYRPLCSGNTIYF
j_call: TRBJ1-3; cdr3_length: 14; clone_size: -; v_call: TRBV5-1; d_call: -; cdr3_nt: TGCGCCAGCAGCTTGGAGGTATCGGGTAACACCATATATTTT; cdr3_aa: CASSLEVSGNTIYF
j_call: TRBJ1-1; cdr3_length: 13; clone_size: -; v_call: TRBV2; d_call: -; cdr3_nt: TGTGCCAGCAGTGACAGGGCAGTGACTGAAGCTTTCTTT; cdr3_aa: CASSDRAVTEAFF
j_call: TRBJ2-1; cdr3_length: 14; clone_size: -; v_call: TRBV6-2/TRBV6-3; d_call: TRBD2; cdr3_nt: TGTGCCAGCAGTTATAAGGGAGGGTACAATGAGCAGTTCTTC; cdr3_aa: CASSYKGGYNEQFF
j_call: TRBJ1-2; cdr3_length: 12; clone_size: -; v_call: TRBV7-2; d_call: TRBD1; cdr3_nt: TGTGCCAGCAGCCCACGGACAGGGGGCTACACCTTC; cdr3_aa: CASSPRTGGYTF
j_call: TRBJ2-5; cdr3_length: 14; clone_size: -; v_call: TRBV7-9; d_call: TRBD1; cdr3_nt: TGTGCCAGCAGCTTACAACAGGGGGAAGAGACCCAGTACTTC; cdr3_aa: CASSLQQGEETQYF
j_call: TRBJ2-3; cdr3_length: 18; clone_size: -; v_call: TRBV4-1; d_call: -; cdr3_nt: TGCGCCAGCAGCCCCCTTGCGTCCACAGGGAGTCCCACAGATACGCAGTATTTT; cdr3_aa: CASSPLASTGSPTDTQYF
j_call: TRBJ1-1; cdr3_length: 13; clone_size: -; v_call: TRBV10-3; d_call: -; cdr3_nt: TGTGCCATCAGGAACAGGGAGACCGATGAAGCTTTCTTT; cdr3_aa: CAIRNRETDEAFF
j_call: TRBJ2-5; cdr3_length: 12; clone_size: -; v_call: TRBV15; d_call: -; cdr3_nt: TGTGCCACCAGTGGGCTACAAGAGACCCAGTACTTC; cdr3_aa: CATSGLQETQYF
j_call: TRBJ2-3; cdr3_length: 13; clone_size: -; v_call: TRBV12-3/TRBV12-4; d_call: -; cdr3_nt: TGTGCCAGCAGTTTACCTGGCACAGATACGCAGTATTTT; cdr3_aa: CASSLPGTDTQYF
j_call: TRBJ1-1; cdr3_length: 11; clone_size: -; v_call: TRBV20-1; d_call: TRBD1; cdr3_nt: TGCAGTGCTGACAGGGGGCGCGTAGCTTTCTTT; cdr3_aa: CSADRGRVAFF
j_call: TRBJ1-2; cdr3_length: 15; clone_size: -; v_call: TRBV7-2; d_call: TRBD1; cdr3_nt: TGTGCCAGCAGTAGTGGCCAGGGGGGCCTGGGTGGCTACACCTTC; cdr3_aa: CASSSGQGGLGGYTF
j_call: TRBJ1-5; cdr3_length: 15; clone_size: -; v_call: TRBV19; d_call: TRBD1; cdr3_nt: TGTGCCAGTAATCTGGGACAGGGGCTCAATCAGCCCCAGCATTTT; cdr3_aa: CASNLGQGLNQPQHF
j_call: TRBJ2-3; cdr3_length: 16; clone_size: -; v_call: TRBV5-4; d_call: TRBD2; cdr3_nt: TGTGCCAGCAGCATAGGACTAGCGAGGGGCACAGATACGCAGTATTTT; cdr3_aa: CASSIGLARGTDTQYF
j_call: TRBJ2-5; cdr3_length: 15; clone_size: once; v_call: TRBV28; d_call: -; cdr3_nt: TGTGCCAGCAGTTTAGGCGGGGCCTCGGGGGAGACCCAGTACTTC; cdr3_aa: CASSLGGASGETQYF
j_call: TRBJ2-7; cdr3_length: 15; clone_size: -; v_call: TRBV14; d_call: TRBD1; cdr3_nt: TGTGCCAGCAGCCAGGGGACAGGGGCTGGGTTCGAGCAGTACTTC; cdr3_aa: CASSQGTGAGFEQYF
j_call: TRBJ2-1; cdr3_length: 15; clone_size: -; v_call: TRBV7-2; d_call: TRBD1; cdr3_nt: TGTGCCAGCAGCCTGGACAGGGGAGGCTACAATGAGCAGTTCTTC; cdr3_aa: CASSLDRGGYNEQFF